A single sample is the source of the 17 T cell receptor beta chains below, sequenced in a study of T cells after posttransplantation cyclophosphamide. The method was immunoSEQ multiplex PCR; TCRdb's version includes in-frame clones alone and lacks a portion of them. The table records approximately 30,000 clones without singletons, the ten largest covering 5.5% to 8.5%. The sample taken for sequencing was PBMCs. These TCRs come from a woman in her fifties or sixties in good health and a related stem cell transplant donor.

The table lists this clone with many counts. The chain employs TRBV28 and TRBJ2-7; TRBD1 is a possible D gene (6 bases). V was pared by 4 bases and J by 5 bases, with 21 bases between. CDR1 and CDR2 from the germline V gene are MDHEN and SYDVKM. There are 16 residues in the CDR3. CDR3 sequence (DNA): TGTGCCAGCAGTTCCCCTACCCTTTACCAGGGGAACGAGCAGTACTTC. It codes for CASSSPTLYQGNEQYF.

This clone turned up a few times. The rearrangement links TRBV19 to TRBJ2-2, with 8 bases aligning to TRBD2. The CDR3 is 15 amino acids. Per the germline V gene, CDR1 is LNHDA and CDR2 is SQIVND (reference sequence). V lost 1 base and J lost 6; bases outside the gene matches: 4. The CDR3 DNA is TGTGCCAGTAGTATAGGAGCGGGAGTGGCCGGGGAGCTGTTTTTT. Protein product: CASSIGAGVAGELFF.

This clone appeared a few times. J is TRBJ1-2 and V is TRBV6-6, with D perhaps matching TRBD1 (6 bases). The CDR3 extends over 15 amino acids. Germline V lookup: CDR1 MNHNY, CDR2 SVGAGI (reference sequence). Trimming removed 0 bases at V and 8 bases at J, with 16 bases between. The CDR3 region is CASSYSTLGQNGYTF. CDR3 nucleotide sequence: TGTGCCAGCAGTTACTCGACGTTGGGACAAAACGGCTACACCTTC.

This clone was detected many times. V usage is TRBV28 and J usage is TRBJ2-7; 7 bases line up with TRBD2. The CDR3 has 16 residues. V shed 6 bases and J 0 bases; nucleotides not matched to a gene: 11. The germline CDR1 and CDR2 sequences are MDHEN and SYDVKM. The chain's CDR3 is CASRPKGGRRSYEQYF. DNA for the CDR3: TGTGCCAGCAGACCCAAGGGCGGGAGACGCTCCTACGAGCAGTACTTC.

This clone has ten or more counts. The chain couples TRBV28 to TRBJ1-1; perhaps TRBD1 as D (5 bases). This CDR3 has 15 amino acids. Germline loops: CDR1 MDHEN, CDR2 SYDVKM. The V end was cut by 6 bases, the J end by 4 bases, with 18 bases between. CDR3 nucleotides: TGTGCCAGCAGCACCATTGGGGCCCCGGGCACTGAAGCTTTCTTT. It encodes CASSTIGAPGTEAFF. Combining the CDR3 with reference TRBV28 and TRBJ1-1 gives the whole variable domain DVKVTQSSRYLVKRTGEKVFLECVQDMDHENMFWYRQDPGLGLRLIYFSYDVKMKEKGDIPEGYSVSREKKERFSLILESASTNQTSMYLCASSTIGAPGTEAFFGQGTRLTVV.

This clone showed up many times. The chain couples TRBV6-6 to TRBJ1-5, with D maybe TRBD1 (5 bases). V was pared by 4 bases and J by 1 base, with 11 bases between. Germline CDR1 MNHNY, CDR2 SVGAGI (reference sequence). The CDR3 covers 15 residues. CDR3 amino acids: CASSLRQGSNQPQHF. The CDR3 bases are TGTGCCAGCAGTTTGAGGCAGGGAAGCAATCAGCCCCAGCATTTT.

Ten or more counts support this clone. This chain joins TRBV18 and TRBJ1-1, with 9 bases matching TRBD1. J was trimmed by 5 bases and V by 0 bases; bases with no gene match: 7. The V gene's germline CDR1 is KGHSH and CDR2 LQKENI. CDR3 length equals 16 residues. For the CDR3, the DNA is TGTGCCAGCTCACCACCGAAGGGGGGACAGGGAACTGAAGCTTTCTTT. This sequence encodes CASSPPKGGQGTEAFF.

At least ten counts were recorded for this clone. The chain combines TRBV2 with TRBJ1-4; no clear D. The ends were cut back, 4 bases at V and 8 bases at J, with 11 bases in the middle. The CDR3 sequence is 13 residues long. CDR1 is SNHLY, CDR2 FYNNEI, per germline. The CDR3 sequence is CASSGLEGEKLFF. The CDR3, as DNA: TGTGCCAGCAGTGGGTTGGAAGGGGAAAAACTGTTTTTT. Drawing the rest from reference TRBV2 and TRBJ1-4, the complete variable domain is EPEVTQTPSHQVTQMGQEVILRCVPISNHLYFYWYRQILGQKVEFLVSFYNNEISEKSEIFDDQFSVERPDGSNFTLKIRSTKLEDSAMYFCASSGLEGEKLFFGSGTQLSVL.

This clone occurred many times. The chain recombines TRBV5-6 with TRBJ2-7; no reliable D call. V was shortened by 2 bases and J by 6 bases, with 15 bases between the two germline ends. This CDR3 has 14 amino acids. Germline assignment: CDR1 SGHDT and CDR2 YYEEEE. The CDR3 loop is CASSLGHTLSEQYF. As DNA, the CDR3 is TGTGCCAGCAGCTTAGGCCATACCCTCTCCGAGCAGTACTTC.

This clone was observed at least ten times. The chain carries TRBV19 and TRBJ1-2, with a tentative D call TRBD1 (5 bases). Germline values: CDR1 LNHDA, CDR2 SQIVND (reference sequence). The CDR3 sequence is 13 residues long. V was trimmed by 7 bases and J by 8 bases, leaving 17 bases between them. CDR3 coding DNA: TGTGCCAGTACCCCCGCGCGGGGGGGAGGCTACACCTTC. It yields the protein CASTPARGGGYTF.

The chain is built from TRBV7-6 and TRBJ2-5, with a tentative D call TRBD1 (6 bases). TRBJ2-7 explains the end of the DNA better; the J call may be wrong. Germline CDR1 is SGHVS and CDR2 is FNYEAQ. This CDR3 comprises 15 residues. CDR3 in DNA: TGTGCCAGCAGCTTATCCCCAGGACAGCCCTACGAGCAGTACTTC. It codes for CASSLSPGQPYEQYF.

This clone was counted at least ten times. J is TRBJ1-3 and V is TRBV5-1; D remains unclear. V was clipped by 4 bases and J by 4 bases, with 12 bases between them. Germline CDR1 and CDR2: SGHRS and YFSETQ. CDR3 length: 14 residues. The CDR3 DNA is TGCGCCAGCAGCCTAGCCGGGTTAGGAAACACCATATATTTT. Translated, it gives CASSLAGLGNTIYF.

This clone occurred many times. The genes are TRBV6-1 and TRBJ2-7; 7 positions match TRBD1. V was pared by 4 bases and J by 4 bases, with 4 bases of the junction left unmatched. Germline loops: CDR1 MNHNS, CDR2 SASEGT. The CDR3 loop spans 13 amino acids. The CDR3 region has the DNA TGTGCCAGCAGTGCCCGGGACAGATACGAGCAGTACTTC. Protein: CASSARDRYEQYF.

There are many counts of this clone. V usage is TRBV5-1 and J usage is TRBJ2-7, with 15 positions matching TRBD2. Germline values: CDR1 SGHRS, CDR2 YFSETQ. This CDR3 contains 15 residues. V lost 4 bases to trimming and J lost 6 bases; unmatched junction nucleotides: 5. CDR3 coding DNA: TGCGCCAGCAGCCCGGGGACTAGCGGGAGGCGCGAGCAGTACTTC. This translates into CASSPGTSGRREQYF.

The chain combines TRBV28 with TRBJ1-2; D possibly corresponds to TRBD1 (5 bases). The CDR3 is made up of 16 amino acids. V was clipped by 3 bases and J by 4 bases, with 18 bases between them. Per germline, CDR1 MDHEN and CDR2 SYDVKM. The CDR3 DNA reads as TGTGCCAGCAGTTTCGGCCAGGGAGGTATGGTCTATGGCTACACCTTC. Residues: CASSFGQGGMVYGYTF.

This clone was counted between two and nine times. CDR3 amino acids: CASSLQTGGSPLHF. In DNA form, the CDR3 reads TGTGCCAGCAGTTTACAGACAGGGGGATCACCCCTCCACTTT. J is TRBJ1-6 and V is TRBV6-2 or TRBV6-3, with TRBD1 matching over 9 bases. The J segment lost 10 bases and the V segment lost 4 bases, leaving 5 bases of the junction unmatched. Germline V lookup: CDR1 MNHEY, CDR2 SVGEGT. This CDR3 is 14 amino acids long.

This chain joins TRBV12-3 or TRBV12-4 and TRBJ1-1; TRBD1 matches at 9 bases. The V gene end was trimmed by 7 bases and the J gene end by 7 bases; junction bases not matched to a gene: 10. This CDR3 has 14 amino acids. The CDR3 coding sequence is TGTGCCAGCACCATAGGACAGGGGCGCGGTGAAGCTTTCTTT. Translation: CASTIGQGRGEAFF.